The clone carrying this TCR beta chain came up many times. Study processing details: The authors estimated nucleated cell counts from reference gene primer amplification. Sequencing used immunoSEQ multiplex PCR; TCRdb keeps in-frame clones, though not all of them. The V and J calls and clone size come from that table; D and trimming were worked out from the DNA. The profile shows about 140,000 clones, approximately 89% of them singletons. The data originate from a study of blood T cell repertoires in COVID-19. Whole-study context: The United States, Italy and Spain supplied acute and convalescent COVID-19 samples. PBMCs, B-cell-depleted T cells, or T cells were the source of the cDNA or gDNA that made up the material.

Trimming pared 5 bases from V and 6 bases from J, leaving 17 bases between. Looked up from germline, CDR1 is MNHEY and CDR2 is SVGAGI. This CDR3 spans 15 amino acids. The chain links TRBV6-5 to TRBJ1-5; no definite D call. This clonotype was sampled from a human donor in a cohort sampled during active COVID-19. Sequences were obtained from peripheral blood. In nucleotides, the CDR3 is TGTGCCAGCAGTCGTCGGGAGGCGGGAATTCAGCCCCAGCATTTT. Amino acids: CASSRREAGIQPQHF.